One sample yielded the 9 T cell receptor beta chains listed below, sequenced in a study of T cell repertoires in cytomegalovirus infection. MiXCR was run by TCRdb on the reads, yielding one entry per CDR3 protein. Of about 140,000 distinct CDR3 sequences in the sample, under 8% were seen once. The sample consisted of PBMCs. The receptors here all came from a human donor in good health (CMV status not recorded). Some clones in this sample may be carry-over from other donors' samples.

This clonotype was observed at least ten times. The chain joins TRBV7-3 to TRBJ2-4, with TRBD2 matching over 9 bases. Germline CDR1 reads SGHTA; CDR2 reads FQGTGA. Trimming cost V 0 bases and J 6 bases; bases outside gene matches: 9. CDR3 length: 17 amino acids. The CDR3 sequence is CASSLTGPQAGGNIQYF. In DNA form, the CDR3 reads TGTGCCAGCAGCTTAACGGGGCCGCAAGCGGGGGGAAACATTCAGTACTTC.

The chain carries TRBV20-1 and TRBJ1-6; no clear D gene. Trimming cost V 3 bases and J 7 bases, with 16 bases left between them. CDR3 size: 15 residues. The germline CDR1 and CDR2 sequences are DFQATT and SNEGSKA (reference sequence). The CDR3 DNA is TGCAGTGCTAGGTCACCCCTGACGGGAAATTCACCCCTCCACTTT. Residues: CSARSPLTGNSPLHF.

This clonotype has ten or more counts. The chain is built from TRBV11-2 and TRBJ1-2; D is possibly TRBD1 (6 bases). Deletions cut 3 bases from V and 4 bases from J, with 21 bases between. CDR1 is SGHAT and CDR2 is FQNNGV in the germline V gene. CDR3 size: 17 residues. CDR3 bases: TGTGCCAGCAGCTTTAACAGGGAGCACCGAACGGGCTATGGCTACACCTTC. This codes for CASSFNREHRTGYGYTF.

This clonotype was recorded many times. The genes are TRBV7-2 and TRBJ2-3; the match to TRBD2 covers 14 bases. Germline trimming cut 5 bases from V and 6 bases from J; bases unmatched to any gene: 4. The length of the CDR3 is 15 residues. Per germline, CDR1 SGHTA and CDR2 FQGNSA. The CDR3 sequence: CASSQGLAGADTQYF. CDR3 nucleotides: TGTGCCAGCAGCCAGGGACTAGCGGGGGCCGATACGCAGTATTTT.

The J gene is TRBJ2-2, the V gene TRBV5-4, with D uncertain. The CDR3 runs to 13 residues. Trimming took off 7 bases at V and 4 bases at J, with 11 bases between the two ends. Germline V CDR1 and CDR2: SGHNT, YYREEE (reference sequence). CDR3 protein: CASSPWTTGELFF. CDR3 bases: TGTGCCAGCTCCCCATGGACCACCGGGGAGCTGTTTTTT.

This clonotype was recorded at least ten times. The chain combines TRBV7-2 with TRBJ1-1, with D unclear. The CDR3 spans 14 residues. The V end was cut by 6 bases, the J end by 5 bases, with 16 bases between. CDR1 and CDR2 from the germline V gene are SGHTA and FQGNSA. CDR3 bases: TGTGCCAGCAGGATGTCCAGAGAGGCTACTGAAGCTTTCTTT. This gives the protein CASRMSREATEAFF.

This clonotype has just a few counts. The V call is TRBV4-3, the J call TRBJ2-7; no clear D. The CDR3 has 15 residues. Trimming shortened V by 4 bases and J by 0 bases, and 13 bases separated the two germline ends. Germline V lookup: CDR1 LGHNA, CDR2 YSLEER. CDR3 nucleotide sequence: TGCGCCAGCAGCCGGGAACACGGCGGCTCCTACGAGCAGTACTTC. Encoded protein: CASSREHGGSYEQYF.

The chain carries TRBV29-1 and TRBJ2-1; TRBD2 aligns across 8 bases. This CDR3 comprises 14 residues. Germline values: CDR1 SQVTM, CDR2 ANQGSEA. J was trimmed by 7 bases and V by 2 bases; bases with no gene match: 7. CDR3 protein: CSVESGGYSNEQFF. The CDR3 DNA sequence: TGCAGCGTTGAATCGGGGGGGTACTCGAATGAGCAGTTCTTC.

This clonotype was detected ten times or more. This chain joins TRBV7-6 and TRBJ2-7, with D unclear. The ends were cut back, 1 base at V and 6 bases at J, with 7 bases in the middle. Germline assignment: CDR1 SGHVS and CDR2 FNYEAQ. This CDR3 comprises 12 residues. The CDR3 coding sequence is TGTGCCAGCAGCTTAGAGGGTTCCGAGCAGTACTTC. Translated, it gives CASSLEGSEQYF.